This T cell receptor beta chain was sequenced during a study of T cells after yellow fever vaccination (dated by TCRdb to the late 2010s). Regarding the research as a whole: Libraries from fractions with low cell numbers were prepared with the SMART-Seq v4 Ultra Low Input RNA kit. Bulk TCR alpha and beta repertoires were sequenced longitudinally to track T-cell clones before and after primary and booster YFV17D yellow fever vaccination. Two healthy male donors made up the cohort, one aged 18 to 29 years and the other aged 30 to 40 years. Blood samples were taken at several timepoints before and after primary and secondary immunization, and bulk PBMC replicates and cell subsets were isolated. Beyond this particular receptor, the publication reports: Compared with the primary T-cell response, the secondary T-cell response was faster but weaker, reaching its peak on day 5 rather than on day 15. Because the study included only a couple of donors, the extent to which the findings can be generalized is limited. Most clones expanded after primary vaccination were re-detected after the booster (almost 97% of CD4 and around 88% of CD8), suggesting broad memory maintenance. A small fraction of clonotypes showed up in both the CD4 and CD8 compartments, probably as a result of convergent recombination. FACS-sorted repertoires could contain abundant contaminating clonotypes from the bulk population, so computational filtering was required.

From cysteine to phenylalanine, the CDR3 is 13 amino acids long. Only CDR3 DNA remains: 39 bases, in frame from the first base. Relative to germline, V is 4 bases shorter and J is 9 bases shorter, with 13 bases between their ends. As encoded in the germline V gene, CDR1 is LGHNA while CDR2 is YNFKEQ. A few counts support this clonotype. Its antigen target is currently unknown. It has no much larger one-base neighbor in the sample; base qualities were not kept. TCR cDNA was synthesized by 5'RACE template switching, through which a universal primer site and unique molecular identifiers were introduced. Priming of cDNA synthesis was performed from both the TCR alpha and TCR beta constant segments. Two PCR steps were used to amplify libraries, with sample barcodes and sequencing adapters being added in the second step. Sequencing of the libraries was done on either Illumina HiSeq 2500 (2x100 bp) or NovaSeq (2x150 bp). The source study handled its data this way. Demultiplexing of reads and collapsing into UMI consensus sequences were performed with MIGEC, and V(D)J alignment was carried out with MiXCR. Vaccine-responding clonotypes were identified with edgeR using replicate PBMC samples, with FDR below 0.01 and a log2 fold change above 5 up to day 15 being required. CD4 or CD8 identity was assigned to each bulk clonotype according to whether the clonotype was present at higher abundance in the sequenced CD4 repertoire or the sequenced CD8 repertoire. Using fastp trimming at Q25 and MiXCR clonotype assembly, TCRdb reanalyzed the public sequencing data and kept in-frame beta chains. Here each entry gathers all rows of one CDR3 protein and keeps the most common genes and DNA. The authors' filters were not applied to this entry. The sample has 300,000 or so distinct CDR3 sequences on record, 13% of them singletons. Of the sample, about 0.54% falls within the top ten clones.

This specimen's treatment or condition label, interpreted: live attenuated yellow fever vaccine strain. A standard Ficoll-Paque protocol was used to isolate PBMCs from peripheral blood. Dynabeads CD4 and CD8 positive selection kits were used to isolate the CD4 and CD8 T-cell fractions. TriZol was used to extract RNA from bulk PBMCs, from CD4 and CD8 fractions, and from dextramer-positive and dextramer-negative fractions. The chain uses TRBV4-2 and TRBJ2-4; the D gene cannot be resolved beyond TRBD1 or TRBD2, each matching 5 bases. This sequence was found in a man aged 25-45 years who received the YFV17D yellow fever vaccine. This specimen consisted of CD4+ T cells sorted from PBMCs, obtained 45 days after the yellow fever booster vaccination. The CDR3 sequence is CASSRGDSSIQYF. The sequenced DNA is TGTGCCAGCAGCCGAGGGGATTCGTCCATTCAGTACTTC.